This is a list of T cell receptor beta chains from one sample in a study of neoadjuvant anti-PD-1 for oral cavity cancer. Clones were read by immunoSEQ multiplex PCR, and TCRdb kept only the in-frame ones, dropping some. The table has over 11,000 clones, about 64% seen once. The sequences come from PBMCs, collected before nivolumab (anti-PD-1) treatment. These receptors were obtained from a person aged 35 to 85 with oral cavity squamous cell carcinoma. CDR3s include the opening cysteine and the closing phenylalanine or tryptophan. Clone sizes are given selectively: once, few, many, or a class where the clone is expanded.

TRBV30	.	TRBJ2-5	CAWSVGAVETQYF
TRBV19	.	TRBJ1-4	CASTIGTGVEKLFF
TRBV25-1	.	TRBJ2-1	CASTETQPSGRAHEQFF
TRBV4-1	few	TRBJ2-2	CASSQQGARTGELFF
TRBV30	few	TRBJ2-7	CALGRGFDEQYF
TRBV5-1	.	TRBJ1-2	CASSLGGTARGDGYTF
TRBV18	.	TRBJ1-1	CASSPPSGRSEAFF
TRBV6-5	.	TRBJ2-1	CASSSPTGVNEQFF
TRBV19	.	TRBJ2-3	CASSMSADTQYF
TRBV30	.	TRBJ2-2	CAWSKGLFANTGELFF
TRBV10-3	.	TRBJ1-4	CAISRTGGWGQGEKLFF
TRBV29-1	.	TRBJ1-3	CSVVTGGGNTIYF
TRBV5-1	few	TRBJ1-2	CASSLAGNYGYTF
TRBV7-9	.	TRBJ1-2	CASSSTLTGVLNYGYTF
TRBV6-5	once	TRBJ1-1	CASSYDRKNTEAFF
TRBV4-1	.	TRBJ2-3	CASSQEATRGTDTQYF
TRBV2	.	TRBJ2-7	CASSPTLNYEQYF
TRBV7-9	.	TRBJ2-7	CASSPPRLRGSMGEQYF
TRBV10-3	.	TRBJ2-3	CAISEKGQEHTDTQYF
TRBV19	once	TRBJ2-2	CASKGQGNTGELFF
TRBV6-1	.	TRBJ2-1	CASNLPSGAQGEQFF
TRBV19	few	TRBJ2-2	CASSGLPAGTNTGELFF
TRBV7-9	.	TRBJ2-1	CASSPSGRSSYNEQFF
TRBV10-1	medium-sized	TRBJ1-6	CASSVRRSPLHF
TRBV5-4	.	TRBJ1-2	CASSLALGMNYGYTF
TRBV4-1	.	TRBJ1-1	CASRAPTGATEAFF
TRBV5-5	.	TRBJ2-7	CASSGYYVERAYEQYF
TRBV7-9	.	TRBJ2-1	CASSLSRGVHNEQFF
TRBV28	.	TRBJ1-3	CASSGVLGTERGNTIYF
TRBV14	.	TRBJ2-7	CASSQVLGYEQYF
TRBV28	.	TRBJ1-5	CASSLRQGSYSNQPQHF
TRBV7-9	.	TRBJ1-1	CASSLAHPKTAEAFF
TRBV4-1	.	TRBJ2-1	CASSQEVRTSGGGEQFF
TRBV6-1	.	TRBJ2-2	CATRGSINTGELFF
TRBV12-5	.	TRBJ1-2	CASGSWGHFNYGYTF
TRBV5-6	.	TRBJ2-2	CASSLELGRTGELFF
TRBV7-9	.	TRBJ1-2	CASSSGQGRNYGYTF
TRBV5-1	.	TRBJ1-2	CASSLAGLSGYTF
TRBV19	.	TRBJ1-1	CASSSLGQRRMNTEAFF
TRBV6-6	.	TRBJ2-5	CASTRGSKETQYF
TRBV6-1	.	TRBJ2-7	CASSGLNRTPFYEQYF
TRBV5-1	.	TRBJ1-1	CASSLESANTEAFF
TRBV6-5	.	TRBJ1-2	CASSYQGGKNGYTF
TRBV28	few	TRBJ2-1	CASTTSGSEHNEQFF
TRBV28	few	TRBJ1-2	CASSFWGTGHGYTF
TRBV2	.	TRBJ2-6	CASSEVPEASGANVLTF
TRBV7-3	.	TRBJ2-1	CASSLSGPDNEQFF
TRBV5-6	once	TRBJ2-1	CASSLLGTGLYNEQFF
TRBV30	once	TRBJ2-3	CAWREHGTSGPPDTQYF
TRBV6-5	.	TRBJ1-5	CASSRDSLNQPQHF
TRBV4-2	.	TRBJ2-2	CASSPLGVDTGELFF
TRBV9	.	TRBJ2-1	CASSVDARGAYNEQFF
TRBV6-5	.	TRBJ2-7	CASSYAGSSSYEQYF
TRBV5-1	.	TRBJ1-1	CASSPRGGAMNTEAFF
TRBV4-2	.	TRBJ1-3	CASSQVTGAGNTIYF